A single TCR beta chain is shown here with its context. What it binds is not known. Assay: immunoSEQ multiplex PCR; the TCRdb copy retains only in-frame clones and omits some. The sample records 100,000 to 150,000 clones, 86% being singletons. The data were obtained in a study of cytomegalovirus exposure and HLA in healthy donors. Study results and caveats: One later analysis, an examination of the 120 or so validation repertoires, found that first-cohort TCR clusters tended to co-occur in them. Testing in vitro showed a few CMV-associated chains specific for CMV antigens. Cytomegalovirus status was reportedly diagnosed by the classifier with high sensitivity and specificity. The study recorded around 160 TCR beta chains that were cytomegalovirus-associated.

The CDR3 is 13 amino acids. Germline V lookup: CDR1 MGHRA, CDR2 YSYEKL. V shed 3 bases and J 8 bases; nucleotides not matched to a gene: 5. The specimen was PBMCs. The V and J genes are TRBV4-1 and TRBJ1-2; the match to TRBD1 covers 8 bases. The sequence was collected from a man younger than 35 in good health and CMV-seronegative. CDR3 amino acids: CASSHSGGDGYTF. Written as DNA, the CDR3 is TGCGCCAGCAGCCATTCAGGGGGCGACGGCTACACCTTC.